The sequence of this T cell receptor beta chain was determined in a study of T cell responses to AZD1222 COVID-19 vaccine (dated by TCRdb to about 2021). Describing the broader study: Because spike-specific TCR depth and breadth did not differ between the two schedules, AZD1222 recipients who got a second dose at roughly 4 weeks were pooled with those who got a second dose at roughly 12 weeks. Trial participants were enrolled into age subgroups of 18-55, 56-69 and 70-plus years, which contained about 150, 27 and 61 TCR-sequenced participants, respectively. A total of roughly 240 trial participants underwent TCR sequencing, of whom nearly 210 received two doses of AZD1222 and some 25 received two doses of the MenACWY control vaccine.

Study-wide conclusions, independent of this receptor: In the small 56-69-year group, the increase in depth fell short of significance, most likely because of low power. Because no day 14 peak-response samples were available, repertoires were characterized only after the peak T cell response. Spike-specific TCR breadth and depth rose significantly after two AZD1222 doses compared with day 0 and with MenACWY recipients. Only five or six AZD1222 recipients were SARS-CoV-2 seropositive at baseline, limiting conclusions about previously exposed vaccinees. Vaccine-associated CD4 TCRs spanned the whole spike protein, with dominant responses in regions 160-218 and 743-854. Reportedly, almost half of the unique spike-specific TCRs recognized epitopes lying outside the regions that are mutated in the B.1.351 and B.1.1.7 variants. Most participants were white British and females outnumbered males, and the authors suggested that clonal diversity may have been underestimated.

The CDR3 regions of human TCRbeta chains were analyzed by immunosequencing. The study's processing was this. TCRs in the repertoires were compared against a reference library of SARS-CoV-2-specific TCRs that had been generated with the MIRA antigen-specificity platform. Breadth meant the fraction of unique TCRs that were SARS-CoV-2-associated, whereas depth meant the fraction of total T cells that were SARS-CoV-2-associated. Using the MIRA data, each spike-specific TCR was assigned both to the spike region to which the TCR was reactive and to a CD4 or CD8 class. Log10-transformed breadth and depth values were compared by one-way ANOVA with Sidak's multiple comparisons tests. TCRdb retrieved this table from immuneACCESS and kept in-frame rearrangements only. Not all clones are present; in checked studies, unresolved V genes account for under half, and no reason is known for the remainder. V and J calls and clone size come straight from that table; D and trimming were deduced from the DNA. The sample yields about 170,000 clones; just over 90% were counted once. The ten most abundant clones make up about 4.2% of the sample.

As for this clone: Its antigen is not yet known. Base qualities are not recorded, but no much larger clone differs from it by a single base.

Explained via the paper, the time point label denotes: baseline before first vaccination. Vaccinee samples came from UK trials COV001 and COV002, including a single-blind randomized controlled phase 2/3 trial of AZD1222 (ChAdOx1 nCoV-19) in healthy adults. For TCRbeta chain sequencing, PBMC samples were collected from trial participants at day 0 and at day 28 after the second dose. From the germline V gene, CDR1 is MNHEY and CDR2 is SVGAGI. The V and J ends are trimmed by 0 bases and 6 bases, leaving 9 bases between them. From cysteine to phenylalanine, the CDR3 is 13 amino acids long. CDR3 DNA is the only sequence kept; it has 39 bases, read in frame from the first base.

Sequenced here: peripheral blood, sampled on day 0 of AZD1222 vaccination. The chain joins TRBV6-5 to TRBJ2-7; the D gene is unclear. This clonotype was obtained from an adult in good health. CDR3 loop: CASSYSLSSEQYF. At the DNA level, the sequence is TGTGCCAGCAGTTACTCCCTATCTAGCGAGCAGTACTTC.